Listed below are T cell receptor beta chains from one sample, sequenced in a study of T cell responses to AZD1222 COVID-19 vaccine. This table comes from immunoSEQ multiplex PCR, and its TCRdb copy is limited to in-frame clones, with some not included. The sample holds approximately 110,000 clones, roughly 84% seen once. The sample here was peripheral blood, taken on day 0 of AZD1222 vaccination. These TCRs come from an adult in good health. Both conserved end residues are part of each CDR3.

TRBJ2-5	TRBV27	CASSGTGWLQETQYF
TRBJ2-3	TRBV28	CASSLRTSGYTTQYF
TRBJ2-7	TRBV5-1	CASSLQDRGTYEQYF
TRBJ2-7	TRBV5-1	CASTRGPGQAPYEQYF
TRBJ1-2	TRBV5-5	CASSFKGEGNYGYTF
TRBJ1-4	TRBV5-1	CASSLLAGRATNEKLFF
TRBJ2-1	TRBV28	CASSLTGLAGVNEQFF
TRBJ2-7	TRBV5-1	CASSLVRGTYEQYF
TRBJ1-1	TRBV7-9	CASSFPGLEAFF
TRBJ1-1	TRBV7-6	CASSPEDGTEAFF
TRBJ1-1	TRBV6-7	CASRLKDRERGEAFF
TRBJ2-1	TRBV24-1	CATSAGASGGGSYNEQFF
TRBJ1-5	TRBV3-1/TRBV3-2	CASSSRQGDQPQHF
TRBJ2-1	TRBV6-2/TRBV6-3	CASSYVDSSYNEQFF
TRBJ1-2	TRBV28	CASSIIAGPNYGYTF
TRBJ1-1	TRBV6-1	CASSEYVGEAFF
TRBJ1-2	TRBV27	CASSFGGGDYRGYTF
TRBJ1-1	TRBV12-3/TRBV12-4	CASSYSTGEAFF
TRBJ2-7	TRBV11-1	CASSLGTGGKDEQYF
TRBJ1-5	TRBV3-1/TRBV3-2	CASSHQGNQPQHF
TRBJ1-6	TRBV28	CASTPPDGYSPLHF
TRBJ1-5	TRBV2	CASSERVYSNQPQHF
TRBJ1-3	TRBV2	CASSEAGQVFYFSGNTIYF
TRBJ1-6	TRBV23-1	CASSQYRGRVRSPLHF
TRBJ2-3	TRBV7-9	CASSPGLQTDTQYF
TRBJ2-1	TRBV13	CASSFGDTVKPRYNEQFF
TRBJ2-7	TRBV29-1	CSVEDGGSLRF
TRBJ1-2	TRBV5-1	CASSFGDSIGYTF
TRBJ2-5	TRBV7-9	CASSLPPQETQYF
TRBJ2-1	TRBV2	CASSGQFFEQFF
TRBJ1-2	TRBV6-1	CASSERQGGPYGYTF
TRBJ1-1	TRBV28	CASRPIKRGRTEAFF
TRBJ2-7	TRBV28	CASKGQGWAEQYF
TRBJ1-5	TRBV6-5	CASRPTGQPQHF
TRBJ1-2	TRBV5-8	CASSRTGSNYGYTF
TRBJ1-5	TRBV10-3	CAISQGHLLNQPQHF
TRBJ1-1	TRBV18	CASATGSTEAFF
TRBJ1-4	TRBV2	CASSRVVEKLFF
TRBJ2-3	TRBV5-4	CASSRANADTQYF
TRBJ1-5	TRBV6-6	CASSLPGDRGNQPQHF
TRBJ1-6	TRBV7-9	CASSLAGQENSPLHF
TRBJ2-1	TRBV9	CASSVRSVNNEQFF